This is a list of T cell receptor beta chains from one sample in a study of beta chain features in type 1 diabetes. Assay: immunoSEQ multiplex PCR; the TCRdb copy retains only in-frame clones and omits some. The sample yields 860,000 or so clones, about 17% seen once. The material sequenced was naive CD4+ T cells from blood. The receptor source for this set is a woman under 30 in good health. The CDR3 runs from the conserved cysteine through the conserved F or W. The D gene is left open where the match is weak. Some rows have no size entry. The others give once, few or many, or a class for an expanded clone.

j_call clone_size d_call v_call cdr3_nt cdr3_aa
TRBJ2-1 . TRBD2 TRBV28 TGTGCCAGCAGGACTAGCGGGAGCTACAATGAGCAGTTCTTC CASRTSGSYNEQFF
TRBJ2-4 few TRBD2 TRBV9 TGTGCCAGCAGCGTCCTTAGCGGGAGCTCCGCCCCCCGTTTAGCCAAAAACATTCAGTACTTC CASSVLSGSSAPRLAKNIQYF
TRBJ1-4 few . TRBV2 TGTGCCAGCAGTGTCGGGGTTGGGGAAAAACTGTTTTTT CASSVGVGEKLFF
TRBJ2-7 few . TRBV18 TGTGCCAGCTCACCTCTCACGATAGGCAACTCCTACGAGCAGTACTTC CASSPLTIGNSYEQYF
TRBJ1-4 . TRBD1 TRBV29-1 TGCAGCGTTGCGGGACAGGCAGGTGAAAAACTGTTTTTT CSVAGQAGEKLFF
TRBJ2-3 . TRBD1 TRBV4-1 TGCGCCAGCAGCCGCCGTGTTCTCTCGGGACAGCAGACAGATACGCAGTATTTT CASSRRVLSGQQTDTQYF
TRBJ1-1 . . TRBV7-2 TGTGCCAGCAGCCCACCGGGAGGGGGGAACACTGAAGCTTTCTTT CASSPPGGGNTEAFF
TRBJ2-7 few . TRBV11-2 TGTGCCAGCAGCTTAGATCCCGGGGCTTCCTACGAGCAGTACTTC CASSLDPGASYEQYF
TRBJ2-7 . . TRBV6-5 TGTGCCAGCAGTTACGGATCGACCTACGAGCAGTACTTC CASSYGSTYEQYF
TRBJ1-1 few . TRBV27 TGTGCCAGCAGAACCCCGGGGAGGGTTGAAGCTTTCTTT CASRTPGRVEAFF
TRBJ1-2 . TRBD1 TRBV7-9 TGTGCCAGCAGCTTAGTGCGAGACAGGGGCGGCTACACCTTC CASSLVRDRGGYTF
TRBJ2-1 few . TRBV5-6 TGTGCCAGCAGCTTGGAGGGGAGTTACCATGAGCAGTTCTTC CASSLEGSYHEQFF
TRBJ2-2 . . TRBV28 TGTGCCAGCAAATACACCGGGGAGCTGTTTTTT CASKYTGELFF
TRBJ2-5 . . TRBV10-3 TGTGCCATCAGTGCCCCCCCGCAAGAGACCCAGTACTTC CAISAPPQETQYF
TRBJ2-2 . . TRBV6-5 TGTGCCAGCAGTGCGATTAGCCACACCGGGGAGCTGTTTTTT CASSAISHTGELFF
TRBJ2-7 . TRBD2 TRBV11-2 TGTGCCAGCAGCACCCGACTAGCGGGAGGATCCGAGCAGTACTTC CASSTRLAGGSEQYF
TRBJ2-2 few . TRBV11-3 TGTGCCAGCAGCGTAAGAGGTCTTGGGGAGCTGTTTTTT CASSVRGLGELFF
TRBJ2-5 . . TRBV23-1 TGCGCCAGCAGTTTCAGAGGGGTCCTCCGGGGAGAGACCCAGTACTTC CASSFRGVLRGETQYF
TRBJ2-1 . TRBD1 TRBV14 TGTGCCAGCAGCCAAGATTGGGGGACAGTGTTCGTCAATGAGCAGTTCTTC CASSQDWGTVFVNEQFF
TRBJ2-5 few . TRBV27 TGTGCCAGCAGTTTATCGGGAGAGACCCAGTACTTC CASSLSGETQYF
TRBJ2-2 few TRBD1 TRBV4-2 TGTGCCAGCAGCCAAAAGACAGGGGGCGACACCGGGGAGCTGTTTTTT CASSQKTGGDTGELFF
TRBJ2-7 . TRBD1 TRBV5-6 TGTGCCAGCACCACGACAGGGCGCGAGCAGTACTTC CASTTTGREQYF
TRBJ2-7 few TRBD1 TRBV6-5 TGTGCCAGCAAGGGACAGGGGTCCTACGAGCAGTACTTC CASKGQGSYEQYF
TRBJ2-1 . TRBD2 TRBV29-1 TGCAGCGTTGAAGGAACAGCGGGAGGGCCCTACAATGAGCAGTTCTTC CSVEGTAGGPYNEQFF
TRBJ2-1 few . TRBV20-1 TGCAGTGCTACCTTACGGGTCGAGCAGTTCTTC CSATLRVEQFF
TRBJ2-3 few . TRBV11-2 TGTGCCAGCAGCTTAAGGGCGGGAAAGACAGATACGCAGTATTTT CASSLRAGKTDTQYF
TRBJ2-7 . . TRBV4-3 TGCGCCAGCAGCCAAGCATGGGCAGTCTCCGAGCAGTACTTC CASSQAWAVSEQYF
TRBJ2-2 . TRBD2 TRBV7-3 TGTGCCAGCAGCTTATTTGCGGGAGGTATATGGGCCGGGGAGCTGTTTTTT CASSLFAGGIWAGELFF